A selection of T cell receptor beta chains follows, all from one sample in a study of naive and memory T cell subsets. TCRdb ran MiXCR on the UMI-ligation and nested PCR reads and lists one entry per CDR3 protein. The sample carries approximately 20,000 distinct CDR3 sequences, about a tenth recorded once. Sequencing was performed on skin, taken from a tuberculin skin test site. These receptors all stem from an adult in good health. Each CDR3 is given with its conserved first and last residue. Fields, in order: clone size, J gene, V gene, D gene, CDR3 protein, CDR3 DNA. The D gene is left open where the match is weak. For some rows the clone size is stated as once, few or many, or as a class when expanded; others skip it.

size: few
J: TRBJ2-3
V: TRBV20-1
D: TRBD2
CDR3: CSANRVLAATDTQYF
DNA: TGCAGTGCTAATCGGGTCCTAGCGGCCACAGATACGCAGTATTTT

size: many
J: TRBJ1-5
V: TRBV27
D: TRBD1
CDR3: CASSTDRATQPQHF
DNA: TGTGCCAGCAGTACGGACAGGGCGACGCAGCCCCAGCATTTT

size: many
J: TRBJ2-3
V: TRBV12-3/TRBV12-4
D: -
CDR3: CASSVIATQYF
DNA: TGTGCCAGCAGTGTAATAGCTACGCAGTATTTT

size: -
J: TRBJ2-1
V: TRBV14
D: -
CDR3: CASSPHQGSFEQFF
DNA: TGTGCCAGCAGCCCGCACCAGGGTTCCTTTGAGCAGTTCTTC

size: many
J: TRBJ2-7
V: TRBV29-1
D: TRBD1
CDR3: CSTSAGQGTYEQYF
DNA: TGCAGCACTAGCGCGGGACAGGGAACCTACGAGCAGTACTTC

size: medium-sized
J: TRBJ2-1
V: TRBV11-3
D: -
CDR3: CASSLDYSDNEQFF
DNA: TGTGCCAGCAGCTTAGACTACAGTGACAATGAGCAGTTCTTC

size: -
J: TRBJ2-7
V: TRBV25-1
D: -
CDR3: CASSDEGGSYEQYF
DNA: TGTGCCAGCAGTGATGAGGGAGGCTCCTACGAGCAGTACTTC

size: few
J: TRBJ2-1
V: TRBV2
D: TRBD1
CDR3: CASQWDRGTEQFF
DNA: TGTGCCAGCCAATGGGACAGGGGTACTGAGCAGTTCTTC

size: -
J: TRBJ2-7
V: TRBV29-1
D: TRBD2
CDR3: CSVGLGLAVGEQYF
DNA: TGCAGCGTTGGACTTGGACTAGCGGTAGGAGAGCAGTACTTC

size: many
J: TRBJ2-2
V: TRBV9
D: TRBD2
CDR3: CASSGGLALTGELFF
DNA: TGTGCCAGCAGCGGGGGACTAGCGTTGACCGGGGAGCTGTTTTTT

size: many
J: TRBJ2-1
V: TRBV4-1
D: TRBD2
CDR3: CASSQVLAGGLDNEQFF
DNA: TGCGCCAGCAGCCAAGTGCTGGCGGGGGGCCTGGACAATGAGCAGTTCTTC

size: many
J: TRBJ2-1
V: TRBV6-5
D: TRBD1
CDR3: CASSYSGTGGLYNEQFF
DNA: TGTGCCAGCAGTTACTCTGGGACAGGGGGCCTTTACAATGAGCAGTTCTTC

size: -
J: TRBJ2-7
V: TRBV9
D: -
CDR3: CASNAGMGNYEQYF
DNA: TGTGCCAGCAACGCCGGAATGGGTAATTACGAGCAGTACTTC

size: -
J: TRBJ2-2
V: TRBV7-9
D: -
CDR3: CAARAGNTGELFF
DNA: TGTGCCGCGCGGGCAGGAAACACCGGGGAGCTGTTTTTT

size: many
J: TRBJ2-2
V: TRBV7-9
D: TRBD2
CDR3: CASSFSAGGIAGELFF
DNA: TGTGCCAGCAGCTTTTCGGCGGGAGGAATCGCCGGGGAGCTGTTTTTT

size: few
J: TRBJ2-1
V: TRBV9
D: -
CDR3: CASSVVGSEQFF
DNA: TGTGCCAGCAGCGTAGTAGGGTCTGAGCAGTTCTTC

size: many
J: TRBJ2-1
V: TRBV20-1
D: -
CDR3: CSARDPPRAASYNEQFF
DNA: TGCAGTGCTAGAGATCCTCCGAGGGCTGCGTCCTACAATGAGCAGTTCTTC

size: few
J: TRBJ2-5
V: TRBV2
D: TRBD2
CDR3: CASSEALAGGQETQYF
DNA: TGTGCCAGCAGTGAAGCCCTAGCGGGGGGTCAGGAGACCCAGTACTTC

size: -
J: TRBJ2-3
V: TRBV7-2
D: -
CDR3: CASSLTRDTQYF
DNA: TGTGCCAGCAGCCTCACCCGAGATACGCAGTATTTT

size: few
J: TRBJ1-2
V: TRBV20-1
D: -
CDR3: CSARHTGDTF
DNA: TGCAGTGCTAGACATACTGGCGACACCTTC

size: -
J: TRBJ2-7
V: TRBV19
D: TRBD1
CDR3: CASSPGTGGNEQYF
DNA: TGTGCCAGTAGCCCCGGGACAGGGGGCAACGAGCAGTACTTC

size: many
J: TRBJ2-7
V: TRBV4-1
D: -
CDR3: CASSQDRSNYEQYF
DNA: TGCGCCAGCAGCCAAGACCGTTCCAACTACGAGCAGTACTTC

size: many
J: TRBJ2-1
V: TRBV20-1
D: TRBD2
CDR3: CSAPTSGTYNEQFF
DNA: TGCAGTGCCCCAACTAGCGGTACCTACAATGAGCAGTTCTTC

size: few
J: TRBJ2-6
V: TRBV11-3
D: -
CDR3: CASSLGGGSGANVLTF
DNA: TGTGCCAGCAGCTTAGGTGGTGGCTCTGGGGCCAACGTCCTGACTTTC

size: few
J: TRBJ2-1
V: TRBV10-3
D: -
CDR3: CATYPVSGTYNEQFF
DNA: TGTGCCACTTATCCGGTCAGCGGTACCTACAATGAGCAGTTCTTC

size: medium-sized
J: TRBJ1-4
V: TRBV20-1
D: -
CDR3: CSARDSANEKLFF
DNA: TGCAGTGCTAGAGATAGTGCAAATGAAAAACTGTTTTTT

size: many
J: TRBJ2-2
V: TRBV4-1
D: -
CDR3: CASSQDGGSGELFF
DNA: TGCGCCAGCAGCCAAGATGGGGGGAGCGGGGAGCTGTTTTTT

size: many
J: TRBJ1-5
V: TRBV6-2/TRBV6-3
D: -
CDR3: CASSGPWGGQPHHF
DNA: TGTGCCAGCAGTGGACCGTGGGGGGGTCAGCCCCATCATTTT